Following are 24 T cell receptor beta chains from one sample sequenced in a study of blood T cells in healthy people across ages. The use of a sample-barcoded 5' primer and a J-beta primer mix characterized a second PCR of about 6 to 11 cycles. TCRdb used MiXCR to reprocess the 5' RACE reads, holding one entry per CDR3 protein. The table records roughly 680,000 distinct CDR3 sequences, over 40% of them present only once. Specimen: blood. These TCRs come from a woman aged 80 or older in good health.

V is TRBV20-1 and J is TRBJ2-4; tentative D call: TRBD2 (5 bases). With the DNA end fitting TRBJ2-5 better, the J assignment may be wrong. The germline V gene has CDR1 DFQATT and CDR2 SNEGSKA (reference sequence). This CDR3 region has 15 residues. CDR3 coding DNA: TGCAGTGCTAGAGGCCCCGGGATCCTCGGGGAGACCCAGTACTTC. Protein sequence: CSARGPGILGETQYF.

Comments on this clonotype: Since a much larger clone is just one base distant, this may be a read error. The chain links TRBV29-1 to TRBJ2-1, with TRBD1 matching over 9 bases. Germline lookup yields CDR1 SQVTM and CDR2 ANQGSEA. This CDR3 spans 13 amino acids. J lost 9 bases, V lost 7 bases, and 10 bases had no gene match. CDR3 protein: CSGATGGRSEQFF. The CDR3 DNA is TGCAGCGGTGCCACAGGGGGCCGGAGTGAGCAGTTCTTC.

This chain connects TRBV5-1 to TRBJ2-7; 13 bases agree with TRBD2. The last part of the DNA fits TRBJ2-5 better; the J call may be wrong. Germline V lookup: CDR1 SGHRS, CDR2 YFSETQ. This CDR3 has 16 amino acids. The CDR3: CASSSQTSGGQETQYF. The CDR3 nucleotides are TGCGCCAGCAGCTCCCAGACTAGCGGGGGGCAAGAGACCCAGTACTTC.

Concerning this clonotype itself: A much larger clone lies a single base off, so this may be a read error. The CDR3 protein is CSAWDRYGYTF. The CDR3 DNA reads as TGCAGTGCTTGGGATCGGTATGGCTACACCTTC. This chain joins TRBV20-1 and TRBJ1-2, with D hard to call. CDR1 and CDR2 from the germline V gene are DFQATT and SNEGSKA (reference sequence). V dropped 5 bases and J dropped 5 bases, with 9 bases sitting between them. This CDR3 has 11 amino acids.

This clonotype was found a few times. A much bigger clone sits one base away, suggesting this may be a read error. The chain uses TRBV5-1 and TRBJ2-3; D is possibly TRBD2 (6 bases). There are 16 residues in the CDR3. Germline CDR1 SGHRS, CDR2 YFSETQ. The germline V and J ends were trimmed by 4 bases and 1 base, with 16 bases remaining between them. CDR3 protein: CASSPTGWGGTDTQYF. The CDR3 nucleotides are TGCGCCAGCAGCCCCACCGGGTGGGGGGGCACAGATACGCAGTATTTT.

The J gene is TRBJ2-3, the V gene TRBV18; weak D call: TRBD2 (6 bases). CDR3 length: 14 residues. CDR1 is KGHSH, CDR2 LQKENI, per germline. V lost 8 bases to trimming and J lost 4 bases, with 16 bases between them. The CDR3 DNA follows: TGTGCCAGCGGAGACGGCAGGGAGGCAGATACGCAGTATTTT. It is translated as CASGDGREADTQYF.

This rearrangement joins TRBV7-3 to TRBJ2-5; 8 nucleotides align to TRBD2. The CDR3 has 16 amino acids. Germline V CDR1 and CDR2: SGHTA, FQGTGA. V shed 5 bases and J 2 bases; nucleotides not matched to a gene: 10. CDR3 residues: CASSPRGSGAQETQYF. The CDR3 DNA reads as TGTGCCAGCAGCCCCCGGGGTAGCGGGGCGCAAGAGACCCAGTACTTC.

This clonotype was seen at least ten times. The junction and the germline gene differ at one end; a read error may be behind it. J is TRBJ2-3 and V is TRBV5-1; 9 nucleotides match TRBD2. This CDR3 is built from 14 residues. Germline V gene sequence: CDR1 SGHRS, CDR2 YFSETQ. This CDR3 is CASSDGTSRDTQYF. The CDR3 bases are TGCGCCAGCAGTGACGGGACTAGCAGAGATACGCAGTATTTT.

This clonotype has at least ten counts. V usage is TRBV24-1 and J usage is TRBJ2-1, with D maybe TRBD2 (5 bases). Germline V gives CDR1 KGHDR, CDR2 SFDVKD. The ends were cut back, 7 bases at V and 2 bases at J, with 8 bases in the middle. This CDR3 contains 13 residues. DNA for the CDR3: TGTGCCACCAGCCCCGGGGCCTACAATGAGCAGTTCTTC. Its protein product is CATSPGAYNEQFF.

This clonotype occurred a few times. This sequence may be a read error, since a much larger clone differs from it by one base. The V call is TRBV25-1, the J call TRBJ2-1, with 10 nucleotides matching TRBD2. The last part of the DNA fits TRBJ2-7 better; the J call may be wrong. CDR3 length: 16 residues. Germline lookup yields CDR1 MGHDK and CDR2 SYGVNS. The CDR3 DNA is TGTGCCAGCAGTTCGGCTAGCGGGAGCTCCTACAATGAGCAGTACTTC. Protein: CASSSASGSSYNEQYF.

In its sample, this clonotype was seen many times. The DNA of the CDR3 is TGTGCCTGGACTAGCGGGCTTTACAATGAGCAGTTCTTC. Translating gives CAWTSGLYNEQFF. V is TRBV30 and J is TRBJ2-1; 8 bases line up with TRBD2. V was clipped by 4 bases and J by 4 bases; unmatched bases: 3. Germline V lookup: CDR1 GTSNPN, CDR2 SVGIG (reference sequence). The CDR3 has 13 amino acids. Full variable domain (outside the CDR3, taken from reference TRBV30 and TRBJ2-1): SQTIHQWPATLVQPVGSPLSLECTVEGTSNPNLYWYRQAAGRGLQLLFYSVGIGQISSEVPQNLSASRPQDRQFILSSKKLLLSDSGFYLCAWTSGLYNEQFFGPGTRLTVL.

This clonotype was recorded many times. The rearrangement links TRBV29-1 to TRBJ1-2, with 8 positions matching TRBD1. The CDR3 loop spans 15 amino acids. The germline V gene has CDR1 SQVTM and CDR2 ANQGSEA. V was clipped by 4 bases and J by 5 bases; unmatched bases: 12. The CDR3 loop is CSVGPGGAVGYGYTF. CDR3 nucleotide sequence: TGCAGCGTTGGCCCAGGGGGCGCGGTCGGGTATGGCTACACCTTC.

The CDR3 spells CASSADNGRPTSEAFF. CDR3 coding DNA: TGTGCCAGCAGCGCTGACAACGGCAGGCCAACCTCTGAAGCTTTCTTT. The chain couples TRBV9 to TRBJ1-1; unclear D gene. Per germline, CDR1 SGDLS and CDR2 YYNGEE. This CDR3 region has 16 residues. The germline V and J ends were trimmed by 3 bases and 6 bases, with 21 bases remaining between them.

The gene calls are TRBV27 and TRBJ2-7; 9 bases fit TRBD2. The CDR3 length is 16 residues. The ends lost 5 bases at V and 5 bases at J; junction bases unmatched: 13. The germline CDR1 and CDR2 sequences are MNHEY and SMNVEV (reference sequence). The CDR3: CASSTRLAGDFHEQYF. CDR3 sequence (DNA): TGTGCCAGCAGTACCCGGTTAGCGGGGGATTTCCACGAGCAGTACTTC.

The rearrangement joins TRBV20-1 to TRBJ2-1; no firm D call. This CDR3 is built from 16 residues. Trimming shortened V by 5 bases and J by 0 bases, and 17 bases separated the two germline ends. Germline V gene lookup returns CDR1 DFQATT and CDR2 SNEGSKA (reference sequence). The CDR3 bases are TGCAGTGCTGGCCCCCTCGGTAGGAGCTCCTACAATGAGCAGTTCTTC. Residues: CSAGPLGRSSYNEQFF.

This clonotype was seen ten or more times. At one of its ends the junction is not consistent with the germline gene, which may arise from a read error. This chain connects TRBV24-1 to TRBJ2-1; D gene unclear. Germline CDR1 and CDR2: KGHDR and SFDVKD. The CDR3 contains 15 residues. CDR3 residues: CATSDLTKSSNEQFF. In DNA form, the CDR3 reads TGTGCCACCAGTGATTTGACTAAATCCTCCAATGAGCAGTTCTTC.

This chain uses TRBV7-9 with TRBJ1-6, with D possibly TRBD1 on 6 matching bases. The germline V gene encodes CDR1 SEHNR and CDR2 FQNEAQ (reference sequence). V was shortened by 3 bases and J by 6 bases, with 9 bases between the two germline ends. This CDR3 has 14 amino acids. CDR3 amino acids: CASSFGQINSPLHF. The CDR3 DNA follows: TGTGCCAGCAGCTTTGGACAGATTAATTCACCCCTCCACTTT. The whole variable domain, filled in from reference TRBV7-9 and TRBJ1-6, reads DTGVSQNPRHKITKRGQNVTFRCDPISEHNRLYWYRQTLGQGPEFLTYFQNEAQLEKSRLLSDRFSAERPKGSFSTLEIQRTEQGDSAMYLCASSFGQINSPLHFGNGTRLTVT.

This chain joins TRBV7-2 and TRBJ2-1, with 10 bases that match TRBD2. V was clipped by 1 base and J by 7 bases; unmatched bases: 13. Germline V gives CDR1 SGHTA, CDR2 FQGNSA. The CDR3 is made up of 18 amino acids. This CDR3 is CASSLDPRLAGVGNEQFF. DNA of the CDR3: TGTGCCAGCAGCTTAGATCCTCGGCTAGCGGGGGTCGGGAATGAGCAGTTCTTC. Full variable domain (missing parts from reference TRBV7-2 and TRBJ2-1): GAGVSQSPSNKVTEKGKDVELRCDPISGHTALYWYRQSLGQGLEFLIYFQGNSAPDKSGLPSDRFSAERTGGSVSTLTIQRTQQEDSAVYLCASSLDPRLAGVGNEQFFGPGTRLTVL.

This chain uses TRBV30 with TRBJ1-5; D uncertain. There are 13 residues in the CDR3. The V and J ends lost 5 bases and 4 bases respectively, with 12 bases between them. Germline lookup yields CDR1 GTSNPN and CDR2 SVGIG (reference sequence). The CDR3 sequence: CAWGRDSNQPQHF. Written as DNA, the CDR3 is TGTGCCTGGGGGCGGGATTCTAATCAGCCCCAGCATTTT.

Comment on this clonotype: The junction differs from germline at one of its ends, possibly a read error. The chain is built from TRBV4-3 and TRBJ2-1, with TRBD2 matching 10 bases. The CDR3 consists of 15 residues. The germline V gene has CDR1 LGHNA and CDR2 YSLEER. CDR3: CASRQASGSLYEQFF. CDR3 nucleotide sequence: TGCGCCAGCAGACAAGCTAGCGGGAGCTTGTATGAGCAGTTCTTC.

The genes are TRBV3-1 and TRBJ2-4; D may be TRBD2 (5 bases). The tail of the sequence fits TRBJ2-7 better, so the J call may be wrong. Germline lookup yields CDR1 LGHDT and CDR2 YNNKEL (reference sequence). The CDR3 is 15 residues long. DNA of the CDR3: TGTGCCAGCAGCCCTGCGTCGCGGGCCGCATACGAGCAGTACTTC. Translating gives CASSPASRAAYEQYF.

This rearrangement joins TRBV18 to TRBJ2-4; no firm D call. The J call may be mistaken, given a closer DNA end match to TRBJ2-7. The CDR3 has 13 amino acids. CDR1 and CDR2 (germline): KGHSH, LQKENI. CDR3 DNA: TGTGCCAGCTCACCACCTTCTCGCTACGAGCAGTACTTC. It translates to CASSPPSRYEQYF.

This clonotype was seen more than once but under ten times. J is TRBJ1-1 and V is TRBV7-9; D might be TRBD1 (6 bases). The germline V gene encodes CDR1 SEHNR and CDR2 FQNEAQ (reference sequence). V shed 1 base and J shed 7 bases, with 16 bases lying between them. The CDR3 is 15 amino acids. The CDR3 region has the DNA TGTGCCAGCAGCTTAGGCCAACAGGGATTACGTGAAGCTTTCTTT. Protein sequence: CASSLGQQGLREAFF.

This clonotype has a handful of counts. The junction shows a germline mismatch at one end, possibly a read error. This chain connects TRBV30 to TRBJ2-5; possibly TRBD2 for D (6 bases). The germline CDR1 and CDR2 sequences are GTSNPN and SVGIG (reference sequence). There are 11 residues in the CDR3. The CDR3 spells CAGSVLAAQYF. DNA for the CDR3: TGTGCCGGGAGTGTACTAGCCGCCCAGTACTTC.